This T cell receptor (beta chain) was documented in a study of shared clonotypes between healthy human individuals. Naive CD8 cells comprised CD45RO-negative, CCR7-positively selected cells, excluding terminally differentiated effector memory CD45RA+ cells. The table came from immunoSEQ multiplex PCR; TCRdb's copy has only in-frame clones and leaves some out. The sample lists about 820,000 clones, over 90% occurring once. CDR3 length: 14 amino acids. Germline CDR1 reads MNHEY; CDR2 reads SMNVEV (reference sequence). V shed 5 bases, J shed 3 bases, and the junction held 7 bases outside the gene matches.

J is TRBJ2-7 and V is TRBV27; 7 bases agree with TRBD1. The specimen was naive CD8+ T cells sorted from blood. The clonotype comes from a man aged 30 to 45 in good health. CDR3 sequence: CASSPPGQIYEQYF. The CDR3 coding sequence is TGTGCCAGCAGTCCCCCGGGACAGATCTACGAGCAGTACTTC.